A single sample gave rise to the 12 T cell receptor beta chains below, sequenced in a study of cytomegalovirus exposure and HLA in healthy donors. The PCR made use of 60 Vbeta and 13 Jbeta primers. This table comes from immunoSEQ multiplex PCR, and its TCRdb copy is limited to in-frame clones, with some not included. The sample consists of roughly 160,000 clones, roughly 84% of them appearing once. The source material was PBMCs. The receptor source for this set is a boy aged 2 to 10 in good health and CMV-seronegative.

Here the CDR3 DNA reads TGTGCCAGCGCCGGGACTAGCGTCTACGAGCAGTACTTC. This sequence encodes CASAGTSVYEQYF. V gene TRBV6-1 combines with J gene TRBJ2-5; 10 positions match TRBD2. Judging by the DNA end, TRBJ2-7 fits better; the J call may be wrong. The CDR3 contains 13 residues. In germline, CDR1 is MNHNS, CDR2 SASEGT.

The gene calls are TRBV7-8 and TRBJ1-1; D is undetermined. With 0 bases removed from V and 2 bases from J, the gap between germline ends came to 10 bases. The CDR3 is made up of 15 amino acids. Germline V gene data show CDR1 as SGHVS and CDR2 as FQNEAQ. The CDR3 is CASSLAGNSNTEAFF. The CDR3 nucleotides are TGTGCCAGCAGCTTAGCCGGGAACAGTAACACTGAAGCTTTCTTT.

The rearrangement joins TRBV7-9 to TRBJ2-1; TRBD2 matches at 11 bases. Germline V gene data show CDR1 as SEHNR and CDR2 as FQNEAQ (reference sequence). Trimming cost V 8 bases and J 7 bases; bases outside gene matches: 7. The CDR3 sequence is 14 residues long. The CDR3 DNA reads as TGTGCCAGCCGTACTAGCGGGAGTACGAATGAGCAGTTCTTC. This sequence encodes CASRTSGSTNEQFF.

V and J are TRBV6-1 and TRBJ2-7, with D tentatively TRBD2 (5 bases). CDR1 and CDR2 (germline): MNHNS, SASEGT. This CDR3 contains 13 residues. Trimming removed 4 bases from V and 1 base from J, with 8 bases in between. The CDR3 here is CASSGTGSYEQYF. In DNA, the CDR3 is TGTGCCAGCAGTGGGACGGGGTCCTACGAGCAGTACTTC.

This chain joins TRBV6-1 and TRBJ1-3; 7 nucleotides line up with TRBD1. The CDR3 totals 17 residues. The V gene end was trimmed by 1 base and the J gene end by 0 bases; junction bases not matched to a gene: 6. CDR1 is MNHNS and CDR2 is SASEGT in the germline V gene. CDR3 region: CASSEGRQGSSGNTIYF. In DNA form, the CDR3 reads TGTGCCAGCAGTGAAGGTAGACAGGGAAGCTCTGGAAACACCATATATTTT.

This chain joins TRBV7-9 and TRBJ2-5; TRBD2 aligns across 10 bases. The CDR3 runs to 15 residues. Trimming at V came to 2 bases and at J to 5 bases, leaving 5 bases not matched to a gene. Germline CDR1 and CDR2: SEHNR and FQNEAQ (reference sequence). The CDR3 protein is CASSLLAGAVETQYF. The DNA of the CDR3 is TGTGCCAGCAGCTTACTAGCGGGAGCAGTCGAGACCCAGTACTTC.

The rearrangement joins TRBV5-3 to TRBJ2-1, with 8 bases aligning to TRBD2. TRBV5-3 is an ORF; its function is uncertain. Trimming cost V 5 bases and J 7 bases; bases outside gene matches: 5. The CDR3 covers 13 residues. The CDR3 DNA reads TGTGCCAGAAGGGCGGGGGGAGTTAATGAGCAGTTCTTC. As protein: CARRAGGVNEQFF.

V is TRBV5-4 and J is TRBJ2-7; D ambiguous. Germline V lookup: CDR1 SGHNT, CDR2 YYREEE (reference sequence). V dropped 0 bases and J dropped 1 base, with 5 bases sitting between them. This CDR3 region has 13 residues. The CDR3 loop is CASSLGQSYEQYF. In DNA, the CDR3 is TGTGCCAGCAGCTTGGGGCAGTCCTACGAGCAGTACTTC.

The CDR3 region is CASSEGTVQETQYF. The CDR3 DNA sequence: TGTGCCAGCAGCGAAGGGACAGTCCAAGAGACCCAGTACTTC. The chain employs TRBV6-6 and TRBJ2-5; 7 bases match TRBD1. In germline, CDR1 is MNHNY, CDR2 SVGAGI (reference sequence). The CDR3 is 14 amino acids. Trimming cost V 6 bases and J 1 base; bases outside gene matches: 5.

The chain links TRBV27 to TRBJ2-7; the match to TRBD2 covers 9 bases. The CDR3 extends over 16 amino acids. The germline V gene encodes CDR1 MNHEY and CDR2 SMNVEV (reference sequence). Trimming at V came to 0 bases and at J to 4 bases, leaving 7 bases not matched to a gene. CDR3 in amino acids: CASSLSISGSRYEQYF. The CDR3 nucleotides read TGTGCCAGCAGTTTATCGATTAGCGGGAGTAGGTACGAGCAGTACTTC.

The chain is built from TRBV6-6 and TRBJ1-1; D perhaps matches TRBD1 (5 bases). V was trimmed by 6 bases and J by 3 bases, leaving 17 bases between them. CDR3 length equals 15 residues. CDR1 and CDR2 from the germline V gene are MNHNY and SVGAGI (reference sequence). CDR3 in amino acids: CASRGRAYRDTEAFF. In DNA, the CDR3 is TGTGCCAGCAGGGGCAGGGCATATAGGGACACTGAAGCTTTCTTT.

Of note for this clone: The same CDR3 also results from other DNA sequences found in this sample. The DNA for the CDR3 is TGCGCCAGCAGCTTCGACAGGGGGAACACTGAAGCTTTCTTT. It is translated as CASSFDRGNTEAFF. V usage is TRBV5-1 and J usage is TRBJ1-1; 8 bases fit TRBD1. The J segment lost 1 base and the V segment lost 2 bases, leaving 1 base of the junction unmatched. The CDR3 covers 14 residues. Germline CDR1 is SGHRS and CDR2 is YFSETQ.